One sample yielded the 2 T cell receptor beta chains listed below, sequenced in a study of control samples from healthy donors and cancer patients. Using immunoSEQ multiplex PCR, the repertoire was profiled, and TCRdb retains in-frame clones only, with some absent. Among 110,000 or so clones listed, more than 75% were seen once. Material: blood. The receptor set was obtained from a man in his thirties or forties in good health.

This rearrangement joins TRBV10-3 to TRBJ1-1, with D perhaps matching TRBD1 (6 bases). V was pared by 6 bases and J by 4 bases, with 15 bases between. Germline V gives CDR1 ENHRY, CDR2 SYGVKD. This CDR3 has 14 amino acids. The CDR3 DNA reads as TGTGCCATCAGGGACAGCCTGAGGGGCACTGAAGCTTTCTTT. It yields the protein CAIRDSLRGTEAFF.

This rearrangement joins TRBV2 to TRBJ1-3, with D tentatively TRBD1 (5 bases). CDR3 size: 14 residues. V was shortened by 3 bases and J by 2 bases, with 8 bases between the two germline ends. Germline V gene data show CDR1 as SNHLY and CDR2 as FYNNEI. In DNA, the CDR3 is TGTGCCAGCAGTGAGACAGTCACTGGAAACACCATATATTTT. It is translated as CASSETVTGNTIYF.